These 17 T cell receptor beta chains were all obtained from the same sample, sequenced in a study of breast tumors, draining lymph nodes, adjacent tissues. Axillary draining lymph nodes of breast cancer patients supplied the node samples. TCRdb processed the multiplex PCR reads anew with MiXCR; each CDR3 protein has one entry. The data show some 150,000 distinct CDR3 sequences, roughly 35% seen once. Sequencing was carried out using axillary lymph node tissue. Source of these receptors: a female donor with breast cancer. Some clones in this sample may be carry-over from other donors' samples.

This clonotype occurred a few times. This may stem from a read error, because a much larger clone lies one nucleotide away. The chain carries TRBV6-6 and TRBJ1-5; 7 bases map to TRBD1. Germline trimming cut 7 bases from V and 1 base from J; bases unmatched to any gene: 10. The CDR3 loop spans 16 amino acids. The germline V gene has CDR1 MNHNY and CDR2 SVGAGI (reference sequence). The CDR3, as DNA: TGTGCCAGCACCCACCGACAGGGCGGGAGCAATCAGCCCCAGCATTTT. This gives the protein CASTHRQGGSNQPQHF.

About this clonotype itself: Since a much larger clone is just one base distant, this may be a read error. The chain uses TRBV11-2 and TRBJ2-7; D is unresolved. The CDR3 is made up of 12 amino acids. Germline V CDR1 and CDR2: SGHAT, FQNNGV. V lost 0 bases and J 9 bases, leaving 9 bases between the germline ends. CDR3 nucleotides: TGTGCCAGCAGCTTAGACGGCCACGCGCAGTACTTC. Translation: CASSLDGHAQYF.

This clonotype came up many times. This rearrangement joins TRBV7-3 to TRBJ2-7, with TRBD2 identical over 9 bases. Trimming cost V 6 bases and J 8 bases; bases outside gene matches: 11. The CDR3 extends over 14 amino acids. Germline V CDR1 and CDR2: SGHTA, FQGTGA. CDR3 DNA sequence: TGTGCCAGCAGTAAAGGGACTAGCTCCTCTCAGCAGTACTTC. Translation: CASSKGTSSSQQYF.

This clonotype has ten or more counts. The rearrangement uses TRBV5-1 and TRBJ2-2; 7 bases are a match to TRBD1. This CDR3 spans 15 amino acids. From germline, CDR1 is SGHRS and CDR2 YFSETQ. With V trimmed by 4 bases and J by 5 bases, 8 bases remained unmatched. Here the CDR3 DNA reads TGCGCCAGCAGCCCAGACAGGGTTGGGACCGGGGAGCTGTTTTTT. Its protein product is CASSPDRVGTGELFF.

In the case of this clonotype: One end of the junction does not line up with germline, which may come from a read error. This chain uses TRBV28 with TRBJ2-2; D call uncertain. The CDR3 sequence is 13 residues long. Per the germline V gene, CDR1 is MDHEN and CDR2 is SYDVKM. For the CDR3, the DNA is TGTGCCAGCAGTTTTCCGGGCACCCGGGAGCTGTTTTTT. Translated, it gives CASSFPGTRELFF.

The chain couples TRBV11-2 to TRBJ2-1; D is possibly TRBD1 (6 bases). This CDR3 has 15 residues. CDR1 is SGHAT, CDR2 FQNNGV, per germline. Between the trimmed V and J ends, which lost 7 bases and 3 bases, there was a span of 16 bases. CDR3 in amino acids: CASIPGTTIYNEQFF. In DNA, the CDR3 is TGTGCCAGCATTCCCGGGACAACCATCTACAATGAGCAGTTCTTC.

This clonotype was detected a few times. A much larger clone sits a single nucleotide away, making a read error possible. The CDR3 spells CASSRGVRSYEQYF. The CDR3 bases are TGTGCCAGCTCACGAGGGGTACGGTCCTACGAGCAGTACTTC. The chain has TRBV18 and TRBJ2-7; D possibly matches TRBD1 or TRBD2 (5 bases each). Germline V gives CDR1 KGHSH, CDR2 LQKENI. The CDR3 sequence is 14 residues long. Deletions cut 4 bases from V and 1 base from J, with 11 bases between.

V gene TRBV2 combines with J gene TRBJ2-3; TRBD2 agrees at 11 bases. Germline V lookup: CDR1 SNHLY, CDR2 FYNNEI. The CDR3 consists of 17 residues. V trimming: 3 bases; J trimming: 0 bases; junction bases outside the gene matches: 5. The CDR3 DNA is TGTGCCAGCAGTGATAGCGGGGGGGTGTCTAGCACAGATACGCAGTATTTT. Its translation: CASSDSGGVSSTDTQYF.

In its sample, this clonotype was seen many times. The V gene is TRBV7-9, the J gene TRBJ1-3; D is unresolved. The CDR3 extends over 16 amino acids. The V and J ends lost 1 base and 4 bases respectively, with 14 bases between them. The germline V gene encodes CDR1 SEHNR and CDR2 FQNEAQ (reference sequence). The CDR3 loop is CASSLVVGAGGNTIYF. As DNA, the CDR3 is TGTGCCAGCAGCTTAGTCGTGGGCGCGGGAGGAAACACCATATATTTT.

This chain uses TRBV6-5 with TRBJ1-5, with D uncertain. The ends were cut back, 7 bases at V and 7 bases at J, with 11 bases in the middle. Germline V gene data show CDR1 as MNHEY and CDR2 as SVGAGI. The CDR3 loop spans 12 amino acids. CDR3 bases: TGTGCCAGCACCCAACCGAGCCAGCCCCAGCATTTT. This encodes CASTQPSQPQHF.

This clonotype came up many times. The chain has TRBV5-6 and TRBJ2-3; TRBD2 might be the D (6 bases). Per the germline V gene, CDR1 is SGHDT and CDR2 is YYEEEE. The CDR3 totals 15 residues. The V gene lost 4 bases and the J gene lost 6 bases, with 18 bases spanning the gap. CDR3 sequence (DNA): TGTGCCAGCAGCCCCGGAGGGTGGTTAAGGGATACGCAGTATTTT. Its translation is CASSPGGWLRDTQYF.

Details on this clonotype: This may arise from a read error, as a much more abundant clone is one base away. The CDR3 spells CASNNGVQETQYF. The CDR3 nucleotides are TGTGCCAGCAATAACGGGGTTCAAGAGACCCAGTACTTC. The chain has TRBV12-3 or TRBV12-4 and TRBJ2-5; TRBD2 is a possible D gene (5 bases). The CDR3 is 13 residues long. Trimming removed 7 bases from V and 2 bases from J, with 11 bases in between.

This clonotype has a count of ten or more. The DNA of the CDR3 is TGTGCCAGCAGTGAATATCTTGTAAATTTTGACGCTACCCCGGGAGATGAAAAACTGTTTTTT. It specifies CASSEYLVNFDATPGDEKLFF. V gene TRBV25-1 combines with J gene TRBJ1-4; D uncertain. This CDR3 region has 21 residues. Trimming took off 0 bases at V and 6 bases at J, with 29 bases between the two ends. CDR1 and CDR2 (germline): MGHDK, SYGVNS.

This clonotype was seen at least ten times. The chain uses TRBV10-1 and TRBJ2-1; 15 nucleotides match TRBD2. With 0 bases clipped from V and 5 bases from J, the junction kept 5 bases outside the gene matches. The CDR3 runs 18 residues. The V gene's germline CDR1 is WNHNN and CDR2 SYGVQD (reference sequence). The CDR3 spells CASSESGLAGGQDNEQFF. CDR3 DNA: TGCGCCAGCAGTGAGTCCGGACTAGCGGGGGGGCAAGACAATGAGCAGTTCTTC.

This clonotype was observed a few times. The junction departs from the called germline gene at one end, perhaps through a read error. V and J are TRBV5-1 and TRBJ2-7; 7 nucleotides agree with TRBD1. In germline, CDR1 is SGHRS, CDR2 YFSETQ. This CDR3 has 15 amino acids. The CDR3: CAGSSPGTEPYEQYF. In DNA, the CDR3 is TGCGCCGGCAGCTCTCCTGGGACAGAACCCTACGAGCAGTACTTC.

The CDR3 DNA is TGCAGCCCGGGACTAACTAACTATGGCTACACCTTC. Protein product: CSPGLTNYGYTF. J is TRBJ1-2 and V is TRBV20-1, with D perhaps matching TRBD1 (5 bases). From germline, CDR1 is DFQATT and CDR2 SNEGSKA (reference sequence). CDR3 length equals 12 residues.

The count of this clonotype is one. The chain is built from TRBV12-3 or TRBV12-4 and TRBJ1-5; 9 bases are a match to TRBD1. The CDR3 is made up of 13 amino acids. Trimming cost V 5 bases and J 8 bases; bases outside gene matches: 4. Here the CDR3 reads CASSRQGVEPQHF. The CDR3 DNA follows: TGTGCCAGCAGTAGACAGGGGGTAGAGCCCCAGCATTTT.